This TCR beta chain was documented in a study of blood T cell repertoires in COVID-19 (dated by TCRdb to 2018 to 2020). With respect to the entire study: Collaborator samples came from the United States, Italy and Spain and covered acute and convalescent phases of COVID-19. The prospective study material was composed of cDNA or gDNA derived from T cells, B-cell-depleted T cells, or PBMCs. Deeply sampled blood TCRbeta repertoires from subjects exposed to, actively infected with, or recovered from COVID-19 were included in the dataset. The repertoires were released in a freely available public database meant as a resource for research on the immune response to SARS-CoV-2. The samples were drawn from two sources: the first 160 participants of the ongoing ImmuneRACE study, and 1,000 to 1,500 subjects contributed by 6 global collaborators. Nearly every sample came with metadata listing a de-identified subject ID, COVID-19 status, age in years and sex. Where available, HLA class I and class II types were taken from metadata supplied by the sample provider and were not determined by assay-based typing.

TCRbeta CDR3 regions were amplified from genomic DNA using the immunoSEQ Assay, a bias-controlled multiplex PCR. Per the source publication's procedure: The number of nucleated cells in each sample was estimated from the amplification of reference gene primers within the assay. Sequence reads were collapsed and filtered to measure the absolute abundance of every unique TCRbeta CDR3 rearrangement. For each sample, productive Simpson clonality was calculated by taking the square root of Simpson's diversity index across productive rearrangements. TCRdb carries this immuneACCESS record with in-frame sequences only. Its versions omit some clonotypes, under half of them owing to an unresolved V gene in the studies checked, with the rest unexplained. V and J calls and clone size are those listed in that table; D and trimming were worked out from the DNA. This sample gives around 250,000 clones in total; around 80% of them show up just once. The top ten clones comprise less than 3.5% of the sample.

General findings and caveats noted by the study authors: The amount of clinical and demographic metadata varied by source and participant and was provided uncurated.

With respect to this clone: Its antigen is not yet known. The sample holds no much larger clone one base away, and base qualities are not on file.

Each collaborating institution followed its own protocols to collect whole blood in K2EDTA tubes. For TCRbeta analysis, collaborator samples were shipped as frozen whole blood, as isolated PBMCs, or as DNA extracted from either sample type. The sequencing input was peripheral blood. This TCR was recovered from a woman aged 18-35 years with acute or convalescent COVID-19.

DNA sequence: TGTGCCAGCAGCTGGGAGACAGGGGTGACTGAAGCTTTCTTT. This sequence encodes CASSWETGVTEAFF. The sequence links TRBV5-4 to TRBJ1-1; 8 bases in between match TRBD1. CDR1 and CDR2 (SGHNT, YYREEE) derive from the germline V gene (reference sequence). Trimming leaves V shorter by 3 bases and J shorter by 5 bases, with the junction holding 6 bases beyond the gene matches. Counted from cysteine to phenylalanine, this CDR3 has 14 amino acids. The DNA shown is the 42-base CDR3, in frame from base 1.